This is a list of T cell receptor beta chains from one sample in a study of blood T cells in healthy people across ages. TCRdb recomputed calls from the 5' RACE reads with MiXCR, one row per CDR3 protein. Of more than 800,000 distinct CDR3 sequences in the sample, 29% were seen once. The sample taken for sequencing was blood. The source is a woman older than 75 in good health. CDR3s include the opening cysteine and the closing phenylalanine or tryptophan. D genes are given only for firm matches. For some rows the clone size is stated as once, few or many, or as a class when expanded; others skip it.

d_call | j_call | clone_size | v_call | cdr3_nt | cdr3_aa
TRBD2 | TRBJ2-3 | - | TRBV20-1 | TGCAGTGCTTCCCGTAGCGGGGGGGGAGGTACGCGGTATTTT | CSASRSGGGGTRYF
TRBD2 | TRBJ2-3 | many | TRBV6-5 | TGTGCCAGCAGTTACTCTCTCTCACTAGCGGGGGGGCCTTACACAGATACGCAGTATTTT | CASSYSLSLAGGPYTDTQYF
- | TRBJ1-6 | few | TRBV5-6 | TGTGCCAGCAGCTTGGGGTCCGAGTGGCCTACCACCCTCCACTTT | CASSLGSEWPTTLHF
TRBD1 | TRBJ2-3 | many | TRBV10-3 | TGTGCCATCACCGAAGCCGGGACAGGGGACGATACGCAGTATTTT | CAITEAGTGDDTQYF
TRBD1 | TRBJ1-4 | few | TRBV28 | TGTGCCAGCAGCCCCCGCGGGACAGCTAATGAAAAACTGTTTTTT | CASSPRGTANEKLFF
- | TRBJ2-3 | - | TRBV9 | TGTGCCAACAGCGTAGATCGGGGGGCTAACACACTAAGCACAGATACGCAGTATTTT | CANSVDRGANTLSTDTQYF
- | TRBJ1-2 | many | TRBV7-9 | TGTGCCAGCAGCGGGGTCAACATGAAAGGCTACACCTTC | CASSGVNMKGYTF
- | TRBJ2-4 | many | TRBV18 | TGTGCCAGCTCACCAACACCGATATTTGGAAACATTCAGTACTTC | CASSPTPIFGNIQYF
TRBD1 | TRBJ2-7 | many | TRBV5-5 | TGTGCCAGCAGCTTGCTCAGGGGGTCGCGCGAGCAGTACTTC | CASSLLRGSREQYF
- | TRBJ1-5 | many | TRBV7-2 | TGTGCCAGCAGCTTAACTCCGTCCGTCAATCAGCCCCAGCATTTT | CASSLTPSVNQPQHF
TRBD1 | TRBJ1-5 | - | TRBV20-1 | TGCAGTGCTAGTCCTCAGGGGGCATGGCAGCCCCAGCATTTT | CSASPQGAWQPQHF
TRBD1 | TRBJ1-2 | many | TRBV6-1 | TGTGCCAGCCCGGACAGGGAGTTCTATGGCTACACCTTC | CASPDREFYGYTF
TRBD2 | TRBJ2-5 | - | TRBV3-1 | TGTGCCAGCAGCCAACGGGGGGCGGGGGGGCCTCGAGAGACCCAGTACTTC | CASSQRGAGGPRETQYF
TRBD1 | TRBJ2-3 | few | TRBV20-1 | TGCAGTGCTAGGCATACGGGACAGGGGTGGACAGATACGCAGTATTTT | CSARHTGQGWTDTQYF
- | TRBJ1-1 | - | TRBV27 | TGTGCCAGCAGCCCCGTCAATCTGAACACTGAAGCTTTCTTT | CASSPVNLNTEAFF
TRBD1 | TRBJ2-2 | few | TRBV2 | TGTGCCAGCAGTGCTGGACAGGGGATAGCGAACACCGGGGAGCTGTTTTTT | CASSAGQGIANTGELFF
- | TRBJ1-1 | many | TRBV20-1 | TGCAGTGCTAGAGATTCCCGGACCACTGAAGCTTTCTTT | CSARDSRTTEAFF
TRBD1 | TRBJ1-6 | - | TRBV7-2 | TGTGCCAGCAGCCGGACAGGGGAACGTAATTCACCCCTCCACTTT | CASSRTGERNSPLHF
TRBD2 | TRBJ2-1 | many | TRBV7-2 | TGTGCCAGCAGCTTACTAGCGGGGTACTACAATGAGCAGTTCTTC | CASSLLAGYYNEQFF
- | TRBJ1-1 | few | TRBV6-6 | TGTGCCAGCACCACTTTGGGGAACACTGAAGCTTTCTTT | CASTTLGNTEAFF
- | TRBJ1-2 | - | TRBV28 | TGTGCCAGCAGTTTTTCGGGATATGGCTACACCTTC | CASSFSGYGYTF
- | TRBJ2-7 | many | TRBV20-1 | TGCAGTGCTAGGGGCAGCCGCTCCTACGAGCAGTACTTC | CSARGSRSYEQYF
- | TRBJ2-1 | few | TRBV20-1 | TGCAGTGCTATCGGGTTCTCCCTTGAGCAGTTCTTC | CSAIGFSLEQFF
- | TRBJ2-7 | many | TRBV28 | TGTGCCAGCAACTGGGGGGGGGGCCTCTACGAGCAGTACTTC | CASNWGGGLYEQYF
TRBD2 | TRBJ2-3 | many | TRBV20-1 | TGCAGTGCCCCGAGCGGTAGCGGGGGACATACGCAGTATTTT | CSAPSGSGGHTQYF
- | TRBJ1-5 | - | TRBV20-1 | TGCAGTGCCCTGCCGGGGCCCCAGCATTTT | CSALPGPQHF
- | TRBJ2-5 | - | TRBV20-1 | TGCAGTGCTAGAGATCCCCCAGGCAATGAGCAGTACTTC | CSARDPPGNEQYF
TRBD2 | TRBJ2-3 | many | TRBV7-9 | TGTGCCAGCAGCTTACTCTCTAGCGGGGGCCCTAGCACAGATACGCAGTATTTT | CASSLLSSGGPSTDTQYF
TRBD1 | TRBJ2-7 | many | TRBV20-1 | TGCAGTGCCACCGACAGGGCAACCTACGAGCAGTACTTC | CSATDRATYEQYF
TRBD2 | TRBJ2-2 | - | TRBV5-6 | TGTGCCAGCAGCTTACCCGGGACTAGTGCCGGGGAGCTGTTTTTT | CASSLPGTSAGELFF
- | TRBJ2-2 | few | TRBV29-1 | TGCAGCGTGGGGGCCAGGGCGAACACCGGGGAGCTGTTTTTT | CSVGARANTGELFF